The rows below give T cell receptor beta chains drawn from one sample of a study of CD8+ T cells in alopecia areata. Assay used: immunoSEQ multiplex PCR; TCRdb lists only in-frame clones, some missing. The table includes 95,000 to 100,000 clones, about 58% detected once. Specimen: CD8+ T cells sorted from blood, collected at week 4, from a patient treated with tofacitinib. All receptors come from a human donor with alopecia areata. CDR3s include the opening cysteine and the closing phenylalanine or tryptophan.

TRBV27	TRBJ2-5	CASSNPLYQETQYF
TRBV7-3	TRBJ2-3	CASSFTSGFTDTQYF
TRBV5-1	TRBJ2-1	CASSEGQGHFMNEQFF
TRBV5-6	TRBJ1-2	CASSFSETEYAYGYTF
TRBV5-1	TRBJ2-5	CASSLGLAGVETQYF
TRBV27	TRBJ1-1	CASSLGSSGEAFF
TRBV7-3	TRBJ2-1	CASSHSGGANEQFF
TRBV7-3	TRBJ1-1	CASRLPGQSEAFF
TRBV29-1	TRBJ1-1	CSVEKARGYTEAFF
TRBV27	TRBJ1-5	CASSFLGSQPQHF
TRBV28	TRBJ2-3	CASSLTGASTDTQYF
TRBV2	TRBJ2-3	CASTSAEGPGTDTQYF
TRBV6-5	TRBJ2-1	CASSYSGTGEQFF
TRBV29-1	TRBJ2-7	CSVEKGGPSYEQYF
TRBV30	TRBJ2-1	CAWGDRVLFF
TRBV11-2	TRBJ2-3	CASSFLAHRENTDTQYF
TRBV7-9	TRBJ2-7	CASSSPSGVLWEQYF
TRBV7-9	TRBJ2-7	CASSDGGPNYEQYF
TRBV30	TRBJ2-7	CAWRGAAYEQYF
TRBV7-9	TRBJ1-1	CASSSEGEAFF
TRBV27	TRBJ1-5	CASAQGAGQPQHF
TRBV2	TRBJ2-1	CASRGTISGRAGNEQFF
TRBV2	TRBJ1-2	CASSERGPYGYTF
TRBV27	TRBJ1-2	CVVRTNYGYTF
TRBV27	TRBJ2-7	CASSLSYSGAGPYEQYF
TRBV7-8	TRBJ1-5	CASSPDIHSNQPQHF
TRBV7-9	TRBJ2-1	CASSENNEQFF
TRBV10-3	TRBJ2-5	CAISEGPGDQYF
TRBV6-5	TRBJ2-7	CASSYAGDEQYF
TRBV29-1	TRBJ2-1	CSGGGASYNEQFF
TRBV27	TRBJ2-1	CASSSALLVAGGPHEQFF
TRBV25-1	TRBJ2-5	CASSDPLPLTGQETQYF
TRBV6-5	TRBJ2-1	CASSLGLAGYNEQFF
TRBV30	TRBJ2-7	CAWSVLDGSSYEQYF
TRBV30	TRBJ2-7	CAWSTGTGGYEQYF
TRBV29-1	TRBJ1-1	CSGMDGLNTEAFF
TRBV23-1	TRBJ1-4	CASSQKNEKLFF
TRBV7-9	TRBJ2-2	CASTGQGSTGELFF
TRBV7-9	TRBJ2-3	CASSRPGPRDTQYF
TRBV11-2	TRBJ2-5	CASSFSGAAQETQYF
TRBV4-1	TRBJ2-1	CASSQSGEPNSYNEQFF
TRBV29-1	TRBJ2-7	CSVGVGAAYEQYF
TRBV27	TRBJ2-1	CASRPQGPYNEQFF
TRBV5-1	TRBJ2-7	CASSLESRVASYEQYF
TRBV13	TRBJ1-2	CASSFLGQGAGGYTF
TRBV7-9	TRBJ1-2	CASSRGQVNYGYTF
TRBV28	TRBJ2-4	CASSPGLRNIQYF
TRBV30	TRBJ1-1	CAWSVGQLNTEAFF
TRBV7-6	TRBJ2-1	CASSLAGTGADEQFF
TRBV7-8	TRBJ1-1	CASSFFGNTEAFF
TRBV30	TRBJ1-1	CAWSRVGRNTEAFF
TRBV4-3	TRBJ2-1	CASSRPGTSYNEQFF
TRBV4-3	TRBJ2-1	CASSPLAGDWNEQFF
TRBV4-1	TRBJ2-1	CASSPEVNEQFF